The 10 T cell receptor beta chains listed next were all sequenced from one sample in a study of blood T cells in healthy people across ages. The use of a sample-barcoded 5' primer and a J-beta primer mix characterized a second PCR of about 7 to 12 cycles. TCRdb fed the 5' RACE reads into MiXCR, producing one record per CDR3 protein. The repertoire holds 1.5 million to 2 million distinct CDR3 sequences, with 30% to 35% as singletons. The sample comprised blood. The source is a woman aged 25-40 years in good health.

The chain employs TRBV24-1 and TRBJ2-1; D ambiguous. From germline, CDR1 is KGHDR and CDR2 SFDVKD. The CDR3 has 17 amino acids. The V and J ends lost 0 bases and 0 bases respectively, with 11 bases between them. The chain's CDR3 is CATSDLAAIGSYNEQFF. The CDR3 DNA reads TGTGCCACCAGTGATTTGGCTGCAATCGGCTCCTACAATGAGCAGTTCTTC.

This clonotype was seen more than once but under ten times. The chain recombines TRBV20-1 with TRBJ2-1; 11 nucleotides align to TRBD2. The CDR3 consists of 15 residues. Germline assignment: CDR1 DFQATT and CDR2 SNEGSKA (reference sequence). V lost 3 bases and J lost 6; bases outside the gene matches: 7. The CDR3 DNA sequence: TGCAGTGCTAGCGGCGGGACTAGCGGACTCAATGAGCAGTTCTTC. Its protein product is CSASGGTSGLNEQFF.

Note on this clonotype: The junction shows a germline mismatch at one end, possibly a read error. The J gene is TRBJ2-1, the V gene TRBV7-7; tentatively, D is TRBD2 (5 bases). CDR3 length equals 15 residues. Germline V gene sequence: CDR1 SSHAT, CDR2 FNYEAQ (reference sequence). The CDR3 is CASSYDYTNHNEQFF. In nucleotides, the CDR3 is TGTGCTAGCAGCTACGACTATACCAACCACAATGAGCAGTTCTTC.

V is TRBV27 and J is TRBJ2-1; 10 nucleotides line up with TRBD1. The CDR3 sequence is 14 residues long. CDR1 MNHEY and CDR2 SMNVEV come from the germline V gene (reference sequence). The junction had 7 bases not matched to a gene; V was cut back by 4 bases and J by 10 bases. CDR3 coding DNA: TGTGCCAGCAGTTCGACAGGGGGCTTTGGGGAGCAGTTCTTC. Amino acids: CASSSTGGFGEQFF.

Comment on this clonotype: The junction departs from the called germline gene at one end, perhaps through a read error. V is TRBV4-1 and J is TRBJ2-1, with D unclear. CDR1 and CDR2 (germline): MGHRA, YSYEKL. The CDR3 consists of 16 residues. CDR3 loop: CASSQEGWAAYDEQFF. The DNA for the CDR3 is TGCGCCAGCAGCCAAGAAGGGTGGGCAGCCTACGATGAGCAGTTCTTC.

The V gene is TRBV25-1, the J gene TRBJ2-1; the D is unclear. CDR1 is MGHDK, CDR2 SYGVNS, per germline. V was trimmed by 3 bases and J by 8 bases, leaving 11 bases between them. The length of the CDR3 is 13 residues. CDR3 coding DNA: TGTGCCAGCAGTGATTTAGGCCCCTATGAGCAGTTCTTC. The encoded protein is CASSDLGPYEQFF.

This clonotype was seen a single time. This may come from a read error, since a much larger clone is one base off. The rearrangement joins TRBV20-1 to TRBJ1-2; a weak D match, TRBD1 (6 bases). This CDR3 spans 13 amino acids. Trimming removed 4 bases from V and 3 bases from J, with 12 bases in between. CDR1 and CDR2 (germline): DFQATT, SNEGSKA (reference sequence). CDR3 in amino acids: CSAKERTDYGYTF. The DNA of the CDR3 is TGCAGTGCTAAAGAAAGGACAGACTATGGCTACACCTTC.

A word on this clonotype: An end of the junction does not agree with germline; a read error may underlie this. This chain joins TRBV4-1 and TRBJ2-3; D gene unclear. This CDR3 is built from 16 residues. In germline, CDR1 is MGHRA, CDR2 YSYEKL. The chain's CDR3 is CANSQDWPASTDTQYF. The CDR3 DNA sequence: TGCGCCAACAGCCAAGATTGGCCAGCTAGCACAGATACGCAGTATTTT.

This clonotype came up many times. V gene TRBV29-1 combines with J gene TRBJ2-3; D is unresolved. Germline V gives CDR1 SQVTM, CDR2 ANQGSEA. Trimming removed 2 bases from V and 0 bases from J, with 15 bases in between. CDR3 size: 16 residues. The CDR3: CSVEPYSPLSTDTQYF. The CDR3 DNA sequence: TGCAGCGTTGAACCCTACTCCCCTCTGAGCACAGATACGCAGTATTTT.

The rearrangement joins TRBV12-3 or TRBV12-4 to TRBJ1-5; the D is unclear. Trimming removed 3 bases at V and 9 bases at J, with 18 bases between. This CDR3 spans 15 amino acids. In DNA, the CDR3 is TGTGCCAGCAGTTTTCCGGCCAGAAGGTTCAGGCCCCAGCATTTT. Its translation is CASSFPARRFRPQHF.